This T cell receptor (beta chain) was recovered during a study of shared clonotypes between healthy human individuals. Study overall: Three men and a couple of women, aged 18 to 49, were donors. Overall study results and limits: Memory subsets generally showed smaller estimated richness than naive subsets did.

TCRdb's table, derived via immunoSEQ multiplex PCR, lists solely in-frame clones and lacks some. Of about 2.3 million clones detected, 93% appear once; the ten largest clones hold 0.35% to 0.45%. V lost 0 bases to trimming and J lost 7 bases, with 13 bases between them. CDR3 size: 15 residues. Germline CDR1 is SGHRS and CDR2 is YFSETQ. Of note for this clone: Its target is unknown.

The donors, all of them Caucasian adults, lived in Nashville, Tennessee. Sequences were obtained from naive CD4+ T cells from PBMCs. Subset indicated: CD45RA+ positively selected. The chain links TRBV5-1 to TRBJ1-4, with a possible D match to TRBD1 (5 bases). This clonotype was obtained from a young man in good health. Some clones in this sample may be carry-over from other donors' samples. The CDR3 sequence is CASSLEGTSGEKLFF. In DNA form, the CDR3 reads TGCGCCAGCAGCTTGGAGGGGACGTCGGGTGAAAAACTGTTTTTT.